Below are 23 T cell receptor beta chains sequenced from a single sample in a study of T cell changes during pregnancy in multiple sclerosis. Sequencing was performed with immunoSEQ multiplex PCR; in TCRdb, only in-frame clones are kept and a portion is missing. This sample carries tens of thousands of clones, around 93% of them seen once, and the ten largest clones take about 2.6%. Material: CD8+ T cells from peripheral blood mononuclear cells, obtained in the second trimester of pregnancy. All receptors derive from a female donor with multiple sclerosis, enrolled in a pregnancy study.

The table lists this clone with a count of one. The chain couples TRBV7-8 to TRBJ1-1; the match to TRBD1 covers 10 bases. The CDR3 has 19 residues. The V gene's germline CDR1 is SGHVS and CDR2 FQNEAQ. V lost 2 bases to trimming and J lost 0 bases; unmatched junction nucleotides: 12. The CDR3 is CASSLPGQGFVGLNTEAFF. Here the CDR3 DNA reads TGTGCCAGCAGCTTACCGGGACAGGGGTTCGTTGGGTTGAACACTGAAGCTTTCTTT.

This chain uses TRBV6-4 with TRBJ1-1; a weak D match, TRBD1 (5 bases). CDR3 length equals 15 residues. Germline V gene data show CDR1 as MRHNA and CDR2 as SNTAGT. V lost 6 bases and J 1 base, leaving 15 bases between the germline ends. The CDR3 spells CASSPSGGTNTEAFF. The CDR3 DNA reads TGTGCCAGCAGCCCCTCGGGGGGTACGAACACTGAAGCTTTCTTT.

The CDR3 bases are TGTGCCAGCAGCCTTTCTCCCCCATATAGGGGTGAGCAGTTCTTC. Amino acids: CASSLSPPYRGEQFF. The chain employs TRBV7-3 and TRBJ2-1; weak D call: TRBD1 (5 bases). The CDR3 runs to 15 residues. V lost 5 bases to trimming and J lost 9 bases, with 20 bases between them. CDR1 is SGHTA, CDR2 FQGTGA, per germline.

This chain uses TRBV2 with TRBJ2-3; 11 bases align to TRBD2. The V gene's germline CDR1 is SNHLY and CDR2 FYNNEI. The length of the CDR3 is 16 residues. V gave up 5 bases and J gave up 2 bases; unmatched junction bases: 6. CDR3 sequence: CASSTTSGDLTDTQYF. The CDR3 nucleotides are TGTGCCAGCAGTACGACTAGCGGGGATCTCACAGATACGCAGTATTTT.

This chain connects TRBV30 to TRBJ2-7, with unresolved D. The V end was cut by 3 bases, the J end by 3 bases, with 6 bases between. The CDR3 runs 11 residues. Germline values: CDR1 GTSNPN, CDR2 SVGIG (reference sequence). The CDR3 DNA reads TGTGCCTGGAGCCCAGGCTACGAGCAGTACTTC. It translates to CAWSPGYEQYF.

V usage is TRBV7-3 and J usage is TRBJ2-3, with 8 bases lining up with TRBD2. Germline CDR1 SGHTA, CDR2 FQGTGA. This CDR3 is 15 amino acids long. Unmatched junction bases numbered 7, after V lost 3 bases and J lost 5 bases. This CDR3 reads CASSFSGASGDTQYF. CDR3 DNA sequence: TGTGCCAGCAGCTTTAGCGGGGCCTCCGGAGATACGCAGTATTTT.

The chain has TRBV6-5 and TRBJ2-1; TRBD2 aligns across 8 bases. Unmatched junction bases numbered 10, after V lost 8 bases and J lost 4 bases. CDR1 is MNHEY, CDR2 SVGAGI, per germline. The CDR3 runs to 15 residues. CDR3 protein: CASGPSGGGYNEQFF. The DNA of the CDR3 is TGTGCCAGCGGGCCCTCGGGGGGGGGATACAATGAGCAGTTCTTC.

Written as DNA, the CDR3 is TGTGCCAGCAGTGAAGCGCGGTTCGACGCAGATACGCAGTATTTT. Amino acids: CASSEARFDADTQYF. The rearrangement uses TRBV6-1 and TRBJ2-3, with D unresolved. The CDR3 sequence is 15 residues long. Looked up from germline, CDR1 is MNHNS and CDR2 is SASEGT. The V end lost 0 bases, the J end lost 4 bases, and 11 bases lay between the germline ends.

This chain uses TRBV7-2 with TRBJ2-7, with 9 positions matching TRBD2. Germline trimming cut 0 bases from V and 4 bases from J; bases unmatched to any gene: 4. Germline V gives CDR1 SGHTA, CDR2 FQGNSA. The CDR3 is made up of 15 amino acids. The CDR3 DNA reads as TGTGCCAGCAGCTTAGCCGCGGGGGGGCCGTACGAGCAGTACTTC. This encodes CASSLAAGGPYEQYF.

Details on this clone: Other DNA sequences in the sample encode the same CDR3. The chain links TRBV7-2 to TRBJ2-7; possibly TRBD2 for D (7 bases). The V gene lost 2 bases and the J gene lost 2 bases, with 10 bases spanning the gap. The V gene's germline CDR1 is SGHTA and CDR2 FQGNSA. There are 14 residues in the CDR3. The CDR3 reads CASSLRGGAYEQYF. CDR3 sequence (DNA): TGTGCCAGCAGCTTAAGGGGGGGCGCCTACGAGCAGTACTTC.

The chain is built from TRBV7-3 and TRBJ1-1; D might be TRBD1 (5 bases). V lost 5 bases and J lost 5, with 15 bases in between. The CDR3 loop spans 14 amino acids. The germline gives CDR1 SGHTA, CDR2 FQGTGA. The CDR3 protein is CASSPGGEGTEAFF. In DNA form, the CDR3 reads TGTGCCAGCAGCCCCGGGGGGGAGGGGACTGAAGCTTTCTTT.

The CDR3 DNA reads TGTGCCAGCAGGAACGGGGAGGTGAGCTATGGCTACACCTTC. This encodes CASRNGEVSYGYTF. V and J are TRBV6-5 and TRBJ1-2; D not resolved. CDR1 is MNHEY, CDR2 SVGAGI, per germline. The germline V and J ends were trimmed by 6 bases and 4 bases, with 15 bases remaining between them. This CDR3 comprises 14 residues.

In this sample, this clone turned up once. V usage is TRBV7-2 and J usage is TRBJ2-1, with 7 nucleotides matching TRBD2. Looked up from germline, CDR1 is SGHTA and CDR2 is FQGNSA. The CDR3 covers 13 residues. Germline trimming cut 5 bases from V and 11 bases from J; bases unmatched to any gene: 9. The CDR3 bases are TGTGCCAGCAGCCCCCGACTAGCCAGTCAGCAGTTCTTC. Its protein is CASSPRLASQQFF. The variable domain in full, completed from reference TRBV7-2 and TRBJ2-1, reads GAGVSQSPSNKVTEKGKDVELRCDPISGHTALYWYRQSLGQGLEFLIYFQGNSAPDKSGLPSDRFSAERTGGSVSTLTIQRTQQEDSAVYLCASSPRLASQQFFGPGTRLTVL.

The genes are TRBV5-5 and TRBJ2-5; a weak D match, TRBD2 (6 bases). The CDR3 runs 15 residues. V gave up 4 bases and J gave up 1 base, with 14 bases separating them. The germline gives CDR1 SGHKS, CDR2 YYEKEE (reference sequence). In DNA, the CDR3 is TGTGCCAGCAGCCCGGGACTCCGCCCCCAAGAGACCCAGTACTTC. Protein: CASSPGLRPQETQYF.

The chain combines TRBV9 with TRBJ2-2, with D tentatively TRBD2 (7 bases). V was pared by 5 bases and J by 6 bases, with 23 bases between. Per germline, CDR1 SGDLS and CDR2 YYNGEE. This CDR3 is 17 amino acids long. CDR3: CASRGGAEGGPPGELFF. As DNA, the CDR3 is TGTGCCAGCAGGGGGGGTGCCGAGGGGGGGCCTCCCGGGGAGCTGTTTTTT.

This rearrangement joins TRBV4-1 to TRBJ2-3; tentatively, D is TRBD1 (6 bases). Germline V gene sequence: CDR1 MGHRA, CDR2 YSYEKL. V lost 0 bases and J 3 bases, leaving 13 bases between the germline ends. This CDR3 has 16 residues. CDR3 nucleotide sequence: TGCGCCAGCAGCCAAGATTTCACCACAGGGACAGATACGCAGTATTTT. This sequence encodes CASSQDFTTGTDTQYF.

This chain joins TRBV27 and TRBJ1-1; no clear D. Germline V CDR1 and CDR2: MNHEY, SMNVEV (reference sequence). Trimming removed 7 bases at V and 6 bases at J, with 12 bases between. The CDR3 loop spans 12 amino acids. The CDR3 DNA reads as TGTGCCAGCACGGGTTCCGGCCCTGAAGCTTTCTTT. The encoded protein is CASTGSGPEAFF.

The chain has TRBV4-3 and TRBJ2-3; 12 bases line up with TRBD2. Germline V gene data show CDR1 as LGHNA and CDR2 as YSLEER. The CDR3 contains 14 residues. The V gene end was trimmed by 8 bases and the J gene end by 6 bases; junction bases not matched to a gene: 6. CDR3 amino acids: CASQRTSGADTQYF. The CDR3 nucleotides are TGCGCCAGCCAACGGACTAGCGGGGCGGATACGCAGTATTTT.

The chain uses TRBV13 and TRBJ1-5; the D gene is possibly TRBD1 (6 bases). Per the germline V gene, CDR1 is PRHDT and CDR2 is FYEKMQ (reference sequence). The CDR3 loop spans 15 amino acids. V gave up 5 bases and J gave up 1 base, with 12 bases separating them. The CDR3: CASSIAGESNQPQHF. The CDR3 nucleotides are TGTGCCAGCAGCATAGCAGGGGAAAGCAATCAGCCCCAGCATTTT.

This rearrangement joins TRBV9 to TRBJ2-3; 7 nucleotides agree with TRBD1. V was clipped by 3 bases and J by 0 bases; unmatched bases: 7. The CDR3 spans 16 residues. Germline V lookup: CDR1 SGDLS, CDR2 YYNGEE. CDR3 in DNA: TGTGCCAGCAGCGCCCGACAGGGCTCGAGCACAGATACGCAGTATTTT. It encodes CASSARQGSSTDTQYF.

V and J are TRBV27 and TRBJ1-2; maybe TRBD1 (6 bases). CDR3 length: 13 residues. The V gene lost 7 bases and the J gene lost 7 bases, with 16 bases spanning the gap. The V gene's germline CDR1 is MNHEY and CDR2 SMNVEV (reference sequence). The CDR3 reads CASTTTGSLGYTF. The CDR3 DNA is TGTGCCAGCACCACAACAGGGTCCCTTGGCTACACCTTC.

V usage is TRBV6-9 and J usage is TRBJ2-7; 9 nucleotides line up with TRBD1. V lost 4 bases to trimming and J lost 6 bases; unmatched junction nucleotides: 10. The V gene's germline CDR1 is MNHGY and CDR2 SVAAGI. The CDR3 is made up of 15 amino acids. CDR3 bases: TGTGCCAGCAGTTTCTTAGACAGGGGGAACTGCGAGCAGTACTTC. Its translation is CASSFLDRGNCEQYF.

The chain employs TRBV28 and TRBJ1-1, with D perhaps TRBD1 (5 bases). V was clipped by 3 bases and J by 2 bases, with 16 bases between them. CDR1 is MDHEN, CDR2 SYDVKM, per germline. This CDR3 comprises 16 residues. The CDR3 DNA reads as TGTGCCAGCAGTTTTGGTTCCCACAGGCCAAACACTGAAGCTTTCTTT. It encodes CASSFGSHRPNTEAFF.